This TCR beta chain was captured in a study of spatial heterogeneity in lung cancer. On the study more broadly: For the average unique TCR and UMI combination, more than eight occurrences appeared in raw reads.

Specified time point: sample taken at primary tumor resection. TCRs were sequenced from unsorted whole RNA of tumor, nontumor lung or PBMC. This clonotype showed up just a few times. The CDR3 extends over 16 amino acids. V was trimmed by 0 bases and J by 4 bases, leaving 10 bases between them. Germline V lookup: CDR1 MNHEY, CDR2 SVGAGI. The presence of a unique molecular identifier marked each TCR cDNA molecule. TCRdb processed the 5' RACE reads anew with MiXCR; each CDR3 protein has one entry. The sample lists roughly 38,000 distinct CDR3 sequences; approximately 3% were seen once. Sequenced material: normal lung tissue next to the tumor, taken at surgery. The rearrangement uses TRBV6-5 and TRBJ1-6; tentative D call: TRBD1 (5 bases). This clonotype was sampled from a male donor with early-stage non-small cell lung cancer. The CDR3 region is CASSYSGGLYNSPLHF. As DNA, the CDR3 is TGTGCCAGCAGTTACTCCGGGGGTCTATATAATTCACCCCTCCACTTT.